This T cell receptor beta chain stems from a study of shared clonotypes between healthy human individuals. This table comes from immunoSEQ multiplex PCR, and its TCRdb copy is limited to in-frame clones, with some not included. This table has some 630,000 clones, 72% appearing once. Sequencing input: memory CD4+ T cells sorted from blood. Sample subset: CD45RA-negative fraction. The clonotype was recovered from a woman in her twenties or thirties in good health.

CDR3 sequence: CASRGGQANSYEQYF. The CDR3 bases are TGTGCCAGCAGGGGCGGACAGGCCAACTCCTACGAGCAGTACTTC. The chain is built from TRBV28 and TRBJ2-7; 7 nucleotides align to TRBD1. Per the germline V gene, CDR1 is MDHEN and CDR2 is SYDVKM. Trimming at V came to 6 bases and at J to 0 bases, leaving 8 bases not matched to a gene. The CDR3 loop spans 15 amino acids.